One and the same sample provided the 25 T cell receptor beta chains below, sequenced in a study of blood T cell repertoires in COVID-19. The data were produced by immunoSEQ multiplex PCR, yet TCRdb's version contains in-frame clones alone and is incomplete. The sample holds about 360,000 clones, 70% to 90% seen once. Sequencing was carried out using PBMCs or T cells enriched from blood (not recorded which). These receptors all come from a man aged 40-50 years in a cohort exposed to, infected with or recovered from COVID-19 (not recorded which).

The genes are TRBV11-2 and TRBJ2-7; 7 bases fit TRBD1. Germline CDR1 is SGHAT and CDR2 is FQNNGV. The CDR3 is 15 amino acids. After removal of 4 bases from V and 2 bases from J, the junction contained 8 bases not matched to a gene. The CDR3 loop is CASSSSGTATYEQYF. The CDR3 bases are TGTGCCAGCAGCTCCTCCGGGACAGCGACCTACGAGCAGTACTTC. Together with reference TRBV11-2 and TRBJ2-7, the CDR3 gives the full variable domain: EAGVAQSPRYKIIEKRQSVAFWCNPISGHATLYWYQQILGQGPKLLIQFQNNGVVDDSQLPKDRFSAERLKGVDSTLKIQPAKLEDSAVYLCASSSSGTATYEQYFGPGTRLTVT.

The rearrangement links TRBV7-2 to TRBJ2-5, with 11 bases matching TRBD1. The CDR3 contains 16 residues. From germline, CDR1 is SGHTA and CDR2 FQGNSA. J lost 7 bases, V lost 5 bases, and 12 bases had no gene match. In DNA, the CDR3 is TGTGCCAGCAGCCCCCGGACAGGGGGCGCGGTCGCGACCCAGTACTTC. It encodes CASSPRTGGAVATQYF.

DNA of the CDR3: TGCGCCAGCAGCTTGAATCCAGACAGGAAGGCCGGGGAGCTGTTTTTT. This sequence encodes CASSLNPDRKAGELFF. The chain is built from TRBV5-1 and TRBJ2-2, with D possibly matching TRBD1 (6 bases). This CDR3 has 16 amino acids. Germline CDR1 SGHRS, CDR2 YFSETQ. V was cut by 1 base and J by 6 bases, with 16 bases left in between.

The chain has TRBV12-5 and TRBJ1-1; maybe TRBD1 (6 bases). Trimming pared 1 base from V and 10 bases from J, leaving 10 bases between. Germline loops: CDR1 LGHNT, CDR2 FRNRAP. The CDR3 spans 12 residues. The CDR3 protein is CASGLGQAGAFF. The CDR3 coding sequence is TGTGCTAGTGGTTTGGGACAGGCTGGAGCTTTCTTT.

This chain connects TRBV18 to TRBJ1-1; 9 nucleotides match TRBD1. After removal of 4 bases from V and 1 base from J, the junction contained 7 bases not matched to a gene. The CDR3 has 16 amino acids. CDR1 and CDR2 (germline): KGHSH, LQKENI. DNA for the CDR3: TGTGCCAGCTCACGTGGACAGGGGACCACGAACACTGAAGCTTTCTTT. Translation gives CASSRGQGTTNTEAFF.

The CDR3 spells CASRGGVGAVYNEQFF. The CDR3 DNA reads as TGTGCCAGCAGGGGAGGGGTGGGAGCGGTCTACAATGAGCAGTTCTTC. The gene calls are TRBV11-2 and TRBJ2-1, with 7 bases that match TRBD2. Germline CDR1 SGHAT, CDR2 FQNNGV. The length of the CDR3 is 16 residues. Losses at the gene ends were 6 bases for V and 3 bases for J; bases not matched to a gene: 11.

For the CDR3, the DNA is TGTGCCAGCAGCGTAGTAGCTGGGACAGGGGATGGCTACACCTTC. It encodes CASSVVAGTGDGYTF. This chain links TRBV9 with TRBJ1-2; TRBD1 matches at 10 bases. This CDR3 has 15 amino acids. CDR1 and CDR2 from the germline V gene are SGDLS and YYNGEE. With V trimmed by 0 bases and J by 6 bases, 5 bases remained unmatched.

The J gene is TRBJ2-3, the V gene TRBV10-3; D possibly corresponds to TRBD1 (6 bases). The CDR3 covers 12 residues. Germline V gene sequence: CDR1 ENHRY, CDR2 SYGVKD. The germline V and J ends were trimmed by 10 bases and 3 bases, with 11 bases remaining between them. CDR3 sequence reads: CATSQGTDTQYF. Here the CDR3 DNA reads TGTGCCACTTCCCAGGGGACAGATACGCAGTATTTT.

The chain carries TRBV7-9 and TRBJ2-6; D ambiguous. Trimming cost V 3 bases and J 0 bases, with 9 bases left between them. Germline V gives CDR1 SEHNR, CDR2 FQNEAQ (reference sequence). The CDR3 sequence is 16 residues long. The chain's CDR3 is CASSFGYISGANVLTF. DNA of the CDR3: TGTGCCAGCAGCTTCGGGTACATCTCTGGGGCCAACGTCCTGACTTTC.

The CDR3 region is CASSFGTGGTDTQYF. The CDR3 region has the DNA TGCGCCAGCAGCTTCGGGACAGGGGGCACAGATACGCAGTATTTT. This rearrangement joins TRBV5-1 to TRBJ2-3, with 10 bases lining up with TRBD1. Per the germline V gene, CDR1 is SGHRS and CDR2 is YFSETQ. Trimming cost V 2 bases and J 1 base; bases outside gene matches: 1. The CDR3 extends over 15 amino acids.

The rearrangement links TRBV19 to TRBJ1-2; 8 bases line up with TRBD1. V shed 7 bases, J shed 5 bases, and the junction held 6 bases outside the gene matches. The germline V gene encodes CDR1 LNHDA and CDR2 SQIVND (reference sequence). The CDR3 runs to 13 residues. The CDR3 reads CASTQDRVYGYTF. In nucleotides, the CDR3 is TGTGCCAGTACTCAGGACAGGGTGTATGGCTACACCTTC.

V is TRBV12-5 and J is TRBJ1-1; 9 bases fit TRBD1. V was clipped by 0 bases and J by 7 bases; unmatched bases: 9. This CDR3 comprises 16 residues. The V gene's germline CDR1 is LGHNT and CDR2 FRNRAP. The CDR3 nucleotides are TGTGCTAGTGGTTTGGTAATCGGGACAGGGAGCAATGAAGCTTTCTTT. It yields the protein CASGLVIGTGSNEAFF.

The V gene is TRBV5-1, the J gene TRBJ1-2; D call uncertain. CDR3 size: 12 residues. Per the germline V gene, CDR1 is SGHRS and CDR2 is YFSETQ. Deletions cut 4 bases from V and 0 bases from J, with 4 bases between. The CDR3 here is CASSPANYGYTF. The CDR3 bases are TGCGCCAGCAGCCCAGCTAACTATGGCTACACCTTC.

The chain has TRBV6-5 and TRBJ1-6; D call uncertain. Germline V lookup: CDR1 MNHEY, CDR2 SVGAGI. This CDR3 region has 13 residues. The V end lost 2 bases, the J end lost 7 bases, and 6 bases lay between the germline ends. The CDR3 nucleotides read TGTGCCAGCAGTTACGAAGCAAATTCACCCCTCCACTTT. Translation: CASSYEANSPLHF.

CDR3 protein: CASSSGNTGELFF. CDR3 in DNA: TGTGCCAGCTCTAGCGGGAACACCGGGGAGCTGTTTTTT. The genes are TRBV2 and TRBJ2-2, with 7 nucleotides matching TRBD2. The V gene end was trimmed by 8 bases and the J gene end by 1 base; junction bases not matched to a gene: 1. The CDR3 covers 13 residues. Looked up from germline, CDR1 is SNHLY and CDR2 is FYNNEI.

To note about this clone: In the same sample, other DNA sequences code for this CDR3. The chain joins TRBV18 to TRBJ2-7; D remains ambiguous. CDR1 is KGHSH and CDR2 is LQKENI in the germline V gene. Trimming stripped 2 bases from V and 4 bases from J, with 6 bases between. The CDR3 runs to 12 residues. CDR3 bases: TGTGCCAGCTCACCAACCGGGTACGAGCAGTACTTC. Amino acids: CASSPTGYEQYF.

The J gene is TRBJ2-2, the V gene TRBV15, with no clear D. CDR1 and CDR2 (germline): LNHNV, YYDKDF (reference sequence). V lost 1 base, J lost 3 bases, and 9 bases lay in between. The CDR3 sequence is 15 residues long. The CDR3: CATSRGDTYTGELFF. CDR3 DNA sequence: TGTGCCACCAGCAGAGGTGACACTTACACCGGGGAGCTGTTTTTT.

The rearrangement links TRBV15 to TRBJ1-3, with no clear D. V was trimmed by 0 bases and J by 0 bases, leaving 6 bases between them. Germline V gene data show CDR1 as LNHNV and CDR2 as YYDKDF (reference sequence). The CDR3 is 15 residues long. Here the CDR3 reads CATSRDRLSGNTIYF. The CDR3 DNA reads as TGTGCCACCAGCAGAGATCGACTCTCTGGAAACACCATATATTTT.

CDR3: CASSEVGATNEKLFF. The CDR3 DNA follows: TGTGCCAGCAGTGAAGTCGGGGCAACTAATGAAAAACTGTTTTTT. This rearrangement joins TRBV6-1 to TRBJ1-4; D gene ambiguous. Germline V gene sequence: CDR1 MNHNS, CDR2 SASEGT. Trimming stripped 1 base from V and 0 bases from J, with 6 bases between. The CDR3 sequence is 15 residues long.

The J gene is TRBJ1-5, the V gene TRBV5-1; D remains ambiguous. Trimming cost V 4 bases and J 2 bases, with 10 bases left between them. CDR1 is SGHRS and CDR2 is YFSETQ in the germline V gene. The CDR3 runs 14 residues. The DNA of the CDR3 is TGCGCCAGCAGCCCCAGCGGAGGCAATCAGCCCCAGCATTTT. Protein product: CASSPSGGNQPQHF.

CDR3 residues: CASSQANDRGPSYNEQFF. The CDR3 nucleotides read TGCGCCAGCAGCCAAGCAAACGACAGGGGGCCCTCGTACAATGAGCAGTTCTTC. The chain uses TRBV4-1 and TRBJ2-1, with 10 bases lining up with TRBD1. J lost 4 bases, V lost 1 base, and 10 bases had no gene match. Germline lookup yields CDR1 MGHRA and CDR2 YSYEKL. The CDR3 runs to 18 residues.

This chain links TRBV2 with TRBJ1-1; D is ambiguous. V was clipped by 6 bases and J by 5 bases, with 16 bases between them. CDR3 length: 14 amino acids. The V gene's germline CDR1 is SNHLY and CDR2 FYNNEI. Here the CDR3 reads CASSRGGSFTEAFF. For the CDR3, the DNA is TGTGCCAGCAGCCGGGGAGGGAGTTTTACTGAAGCTTTCTTT.

The chain uses TRBV2 and TRBJ1-4; weak D call: TRBD1 (5 bases). This CDR3 has 14 residues. V lost 6 bases to trimming and J lost 8 bases, with 16 bases between them. Germline V gives CDR1 SNHLY, CDR2 FYNNEI. CDR3 protein: CASRGWDREEKLFF. The DNA of the CDR3 is TGTGCCAGCAGGGGTTGGGACCGGGAGGAAAAACTGTTTTTT.

The CDR3 region is CASSHGLASYEQYF. Here the CDR3 DNA reads TGCGCCAGCAGCCATGGACTAGCATCCTACGAGCAGTACTTC. J is TRBJ2-7 and V is TRBV4-1, with 8 bases aligning to TRBD2. The V gene end was trimmed by 3 bases and the J gene end by 1 base; junction bases not matched to a gene: 2. The CDR3 covers 14 residues. CDR1 and CDR2 (germline): MGHRA, YSYEKL.

The rearrangement links TRBV30 to TRBJ1-6; D possibly corresponds to TRBD1 (6 bases). Trimming removed 2 bases from V and 0 bases from J, with 11 bases in between. The CDR3 runs 16 residues. From germline, CDR1 is GTSNPN and CDR2 SVGIG (reference sequence). The CDR3, as DNA: TGTGCCTGGAGTCGAACAGGGAGCTCCTATAATTCACCCCTCCACTTT. Translated, it gives CAWSRTGSSYNSPLHF. Supplemented by reference TRBV30 and TRBJ1-6, the full variable domain reads SQTIHQWPATLVQPVGSPLSLECTVEGTSNPNLYWYRQAAGRGLQLLFYSVGIGQISSEVPQNLSASRPQDRQFILSSKKLLLSDSGFYLCAWSRTGSSYNSPLHFGNGTRLTVT.